The rows below give T cell receptor beta chains drawn from one sample of a study of T cells after yellow fever vaccination. TCRdb called the 5' RACE reads again in MiXCR, with one record for every CDR3 protein. The sample records about 73,000 distinct CDR3 sequences, 7.5% to 8% being singletons. Source: CD8+ T cells sorted from PBMCs, taken on the day of the yellow fever booster vaccination. The receptors originated from a man aged 25 to 45 who received the YFV17D yellow fever vaccine. Each CDR3 is given with its conserved first and last residue. A D gene is named only where the DNA matches it firmly. Expanded clones get a size class; other rows say once, few or many, or leave the size out.

D gene	clone size	V gene	J gene	CDR3 DNA	CDR3 protein
TRBD2	many	TRBV29-1	TRBJ2-1	TGCAGCGAATTTAGCGGGAGCGGAATGGGTGAGCAGTTCTTC	CSEFSGSGMGEQFF
TRBD2	-	TRBV11-2	TRBJ2-1	TGTGCCAGCAGCCTCGATCAGGGACTAGCGGGATGGAATGAGCAGTTCTTC	CASSLDQGLAGWNEQFF
TRBD2	many	TRBV15	TRBJ2-1	TGTGCCACCAGCAGAGCGCGGGAGCCAAACAATGAGCAGTTCTTC	CATSRAREPNNEQFF
TRBD1	-	TRBV6-5	TRBJ2-1	TGTGCCAGCAGTCTGGACAGGGGGTGGGACGTGGAGCAGTTCTTC	CASSLDRGWDVEQFF
TRBD2	-	TRBV15	TRBJ2-2	TGTGCCACCAGCAGAGATAGACTAGCGGGGAACACCGGGGAGCTGTTTTTT	CATSRDRLAGNTGELFF
TRBD1	many	TRBV6-5	TRBJ2-7	TGTGCCAGCAGCTCCTCCACAGGGGTAACCGAGCAGTACTTC	CASSSSTGVTEQYF
-	many	TRBV7-2	TRBJ2-1	TGTGCCAGCAGCTTAGTTGGGTCCTACAATGAGCAGTTCTTC	CASSLVGSYNEQFF
-	-	TRBV19	TRBJ2-2	TGTGCCAGTAGTTCGACAGCCACCGGGGAGCTGTTTTTT	CASSSTATGELFF
-	-	TRBV20-1	TRBJ2-1	TGCAGCGCCGGGAGAGGGCGACGGGACAATGAGCAGTTCTTC	CSAGRGRRDNEQFF
-	few	TRBV4-1	TRBJ2-3	TGTGCCAGCATGCGGGGCACAGACACGCAGTATTTT	CASMRGTDTQYF
TRBD1	few	TRBV12-3/TRBV12-4	TRBJ1-5	TGTGCCAGCAGACAGGGGGAGGGCAATCAGCCCCAGCATTTT	CASRQGEGNQPQHF
TRBD2	many	TRBV5-1	TRBJ2-7	TGCGCCAGCAGCTTGGCTAGCGGCTACGAGCAGTACTTC	CASSLASGYEQYF
-	-	TRBV5-1	TRBJ2-3	TGCGCCAGCAGCTTACCTCAGGGGTCCGGCACAGATACGCAGTATTTT	CASSLPQGSGTDTQYF
-	-	TRBV7-9	TRBJ2-7	TGTGCCAGCAGCTCCGGAGGGGGAAGATACGAGCAGTACTTC	CASSSGGGRYEQYF
-	many	TRBV3-1	TRBJ2-3	TGTGCCAGCAGCCAAGATAAGTTTAGCACAGATACGCAGTATTTT	CASSQDKFSTDTQYF
-	few	TRBV7-2	TRBJ2-5	TGTGCCAGCAGCCCAGGCGGCGGGCCCCACTTC	CASSPGGGPHF
-	-	TRBV5-1	TRBJ2-7	TGCGCCAGCAGCTTGGAAGGAGGTGCCTACGAGCAGTACTTC	CASSLEGGAYEQYF
-	many	TRBV12-3/TRBV12-4	TRBJ2-7	TGTGCCAGCAGGTCCGGACTGGCGGGATCCTACGAGCAGTACTTC	CASRSGLAGSYEQYF
TRBD2	many	TRBV7-2	TRBJ2-3	TGTGCCAGCAGCTTAGGTTCTAGCGGGCAAAACACAGATACGCAGTATTTT	CASSLGSSGQNTDTQYF
TRBD1	-	TRBV19	TRBJ2-2	TGTGCCAGTAGGGGACAGGGGGCGCACGTCGGGGAGCTGTTTTTT	CASRGQGAHVGELFF
-	few	TRBV20-1	TRBJ2-7	TGCAGTGCTAGAGGCGGGACCTCCTACGAGCAGTACTTC	CSARGGTSYEQYF
TRBD2	-	TRBV12-3/TRBV12-4	TRBJ2-1	TGTGCCAGCAGTTTCGGTGGGAGGGCCAATGAGCAGTTCTTC	CASSFGGRANEQFF
TRBD1	many	TRBV29-1	TRBJ2-7	TGCAGCGTTGGACAGGGGTCCTACGAGCAGTACTTC	CSVGQGSYEQYF
-	-	TRBV18	TRBJ2-2	TGTGCCAGCCTCTACAGCGGGGAGCTGTTTTTT	CASLYSGELFF
TRBD1	few	TRBV15	TRBJ2-1	TGTGCCACCAGCGGCCGGGACAGGGGGTACAATGAGCAGTTCTTC	CATSGRDRGYNEQFF
-	few	TRBV9	TRBJ1-2	TGTGCCAGCAGCGTAGCAAAAAACTATGGCTACACCTTC	CASSVAKNYGYTF
-	few	TRBV12-3/TRBV12-4	TRBJ2-1	TGTGCCAGCAGTTCCTTTAGCGGCAATGAGCAGTTCTTC	CASSSFSGNEQFF
-	many	TRBV15	TRBJ2-1	TGTGCCACCTCGGGGAGCTCCTACAATGAGCAGTTCTTC	CATSGSSYNEQFF
TRBD2	-	TRBV7-2	TRBJ2-7	TGTGCCAGCAAAATAGCGGGAGGGGTCTACGAGCAGTACTTC	CASKIAGGVYEQYF
TRBD2	-	TRBV30	TRBJ2-3	TGTGCCTGGAGTATAGCGGGAGGGCCTGGAGATACGCAGTATTTT	CAWSIAGGPGDTQYF
TRBD2	-	TRBV3-1	TRBJ2-1	TGTGCCAGCAGCCCGGGACTAGCGGGAGCACATGAGCAGTTCTTC	CASSPGLAGAHEQFF
-	many	TRBV5-1	TRBJ2-7	TGCGCCAGCAGCTTTCGGGAGTGGCAGGACGAGCAGTACTTC	CASSFREWQDEQYF
-	few	TRBV9	TRBJ2-5	TGTGCCAGCAGCGCCGGACCCCAAGAGACCCAGTACTTC	CASSAGPQETQYF
-	once	TRBV3-1	TRBJ2-7	TGTGCCAGCAGAGGGACTGCCTCCTACGAGCAGTACTTC	CASRGTASYEQYF
TRBD2	many	TRBV7-9	TRBJ2-3	TGTGCCAGCAGCCCACCGGGACTAGCGGGAGACACAGATACGCAGTATTTT	CASSPPGLAGDTDTQYF
-	-	TRBV13	TRBJ2-5	TGTGCCAGCAGTTTTGAGCAGGGATTCCAAGAGACCCAGTACTTC	CASSFEQGFQETQYF
-	few	TRBV24-1	TRBJ1-5	TGTGCCACCAGTGAAGGGGACGACCAGCCCCAGCATTTT	CATSEGDDQPQHF
-	-	TRBV6-5	TRBJ2-7	TGTGCCAGCAGGACGGGTTACGAGCAGTACTTC	CASRTGYEQYF
-	-	TRBV5-1	TRBJ2-7	TGCGCCAGCAGCTTGGCCGGCGGAGGAAACTACGAGCAGTACTTC	CASSLAGGGNYEQYF
-	-	TRBV11-2	TRBJ2-5	TGTGCCAGCAGCTTAGGACGAGTCACGCCGAAAGAGACCCAGTACTTC	CASSLGRVTPKETQYF
-	-	TRBV4-1	TRBJ1-3	TGCGCCAGCAGCCTTTTGGACAGCTCTGGAAACACCATATATTTT	CASSLLDSSGNTIYF
-	many	TRBV5-6	TRBJ1-3	TGTGCCAGCACCGGGACACTCTCTGGAAACACCATATATTTT	CASTGTLSGNTIYF
-	once	TRBV4-3	TRBJ2-1	TGCGCCAGCAGCCAAGACAGGGCAACCTACAATGAGCAGTTCTTC	CASSQDRATYNEQFF
-	-	TRBV6-1	TRBJ1-5	TGTGCCAGCAGTCCTCCGGGGAGCAATCAGCCCCAGCATTTT	CASSPPGSNQPQHF
-	few	TRBV29-1	TRBJ2-7	TGCAGCGTTGAGGTAGACCGAACCTACGAGCAGTACTTC	CSVEVDRTYEQYF
-	-	TRBV12-3/TRBV12-4	TRBJ1-1	TGTGCCAGCAGGCAGTGGGGAGGCACTGAAGCTTTCTTT	CASRQWGGTEAFF
TRBD2	once	TRBV7-2	TRBJ2-1	TGTGCCAGCAGCTTATTGGCGCGGGGCGGGGGGAATGAGCAGTTCTTC	CASSLLARGGGNEQFF
-	few	TRBV15	TRBJ2-5	TGTGCCACCAGCAAAGTGGGGGCGGGTGAGACCCAGTACTTC	CATSKVGAGETQYF
-	many	TRBV29-1	TRBJ2-7	TGCAGCGTTGAGGAACGTCAATCCTACGAGCAGTACTTC	CSVEERQSYEQYF
-	many	TRBV6-2/TRBV6-3	TRBJ2-6	TGTGCCAGCAGTTGGGCCTCTGGGGCCAACGTCCTGACTTTC	CASSWASGANVLTF
TRBD1	-	TRBV29-1	TRBJ2-3	TGCAGCGTTAGGGCGGACAGGGGATCGGTCACAGATACGCAGTATTTT	CSVRADRGSVTDTQYF
-	few	TRBV5-6	TRBJ1-1	TGTGCCACCCTTCGAGGGGGGAACACTGAAGCTTTCTTT	CATLRGGNTEAFF
TRBD2	-	TRBV6-5	TRBJ2-3	TGTGCCAGCAGTTACGGAGCGGGAGAGGGAGATACGCAGTATTTT	CASSYGAGEGDTQYF
TRBD2	many	TRBV27	TRBJ2-7	TGTGCCAGCAGTCCTGCCCCGGGACTACTTACGAAGCAGTACTTC	CASSPAPGLLTKQYF
TRBD1	many	TRBV14	TRBJ2-4	TGTGCCAGCAGCCAAGATCTAGGCAGGGGGCTGATAAACATTCAGTACTTC	CASSQDLGRGLINIQYF
-	many	TRBV9	TRBJ2-2	TGTGCCAGCAGCGTAAGGACCGGGGAGCTGTTTTTT	CASSVRTGELFF
TRBD2	few	TRBV29-1	TRBJ2-7	TGCAGCGTTACTAGCGGGGGGTTCTACGAGCAGTACTTC	CSVTSGGFYEQYF
TRBD2	few	TRBV4-2	TRBJ2-5	TGTGCCAGCAGCTCCCCAAATCCAAACTCGGGGGGGACCCAGTACTTC	CASSSPNPNSGGTQYF